The sequence of this T cell receptor beta chain was determined in a study of CD8 T cells in ankylosing spondylitis. The study's findings and limits: Some motif variants were previously reported in reactive arthritis synovial fluid and blood.

At least ten counts were recorded for this clonotype. Its antigen remains unknown. Germline V gene data show CDR1 as ENHRY and CDR2 as SYGVKD. V shed 4 bases and J shed 2 bases, with 9 bases lying between them. This CDR3 contains 13 residues. MiXCR was run by TCRdb on the 5' RACE reads, yielding one entry per CDR3 protein. Here the sample spans about 300,000 distinct CDR3 sequences, under 25% being singletons. The V call is TRBV10-3, the J call TRBJ2-7, with a possible D match to TRBD1 (5 bases). This TCR derives from a female donor with ankylosing spondylitis or in good health (not recorded which). Sequencing was performed on blood, either unsorted or a sorted T cell fraction (not recorded which). Written as DNA, the CDR3 is TGTGCCATCAGTGTAGCAGGGACCTACGAGCAGTACTTC. Protein sequence: CAISVAGTYEQYF.